This T cell receptor beta chain stems from a study of cytomegalovirus exposure and HLA in healthy donors. Across the whole study: Among about 380 genotyped donors, about 85% fell in the Caucasian-associated ancestry cluster. Overall study results and limits: In a later analysis, a genetic analysis reported fewer productive-TCR N-insertions in an Asian-associated ancestry cluster than the cohort average.

The PCR ran on 60 Vbeta and 13 Jbeta primers. The method was immunoSEQ multiplex PCR; TCRdb's version includes in-frame clones alone and lacks a portion of them. The sample yields about 160,000 clones, approximately 88% seen once. CDR1 and CDR2 from the germline V gene are SGHKS and YYEKEE (reference sequence). The CDR3 sequence is 14 residues long. V was trimmed by 0 bases and J by 5 bases, leaving 12 bases between them. With regard to this clone: Its antigen is undetermined.

This TCR derives from a young woman in good health and CMV-seronegative. Sequencing was performed on PBMCs. V is TRBV5-5 and J is TRBJ2-7; D possibly corresponds to TRBD2 (6 bases). CDR3 nucleotide sequence: TGTGCCAGCAGCTTGGCCGGGGGTCTTGACGAGCAGTACTTC. Its protein is CASSLAGGLDEQYF.